The entry below describes one T cell receptor beta chain. Antigen specificity is unknown. These data originate in a study of T cell responses to AZD1222 COVID-19 vaccine. Notes on the study in general: Across spike, vaccine-associated CD4 TCRs were found, dominant at 160-218 and 743-854. Two AZD1222 doses significantly raised spike-specific TCR breadth and depth over controls.

CDR1 GTSNPN and CDR2 SVGIG come from the germline V gene (reference sequence). The CDR3 is made up of 15 amino acids. V lost 5 bases and J 4 bases, leaving 20 bases between the germline ends. Measured with immunoSEQ multiplex PCR; TCRdb has only the in-frame clones, and not every one. The sample consists of 65,000 to 75,000 clones, more than 75% of them appearing once. The source is an adult who received the MenACWY meningococcal vaccine as a control. The specimen comprised peripheral blood, sampled 28 days after the second dose of the MenACWY control vaccine. The chain joins TRBV30 to TRBJ1-1; D is undetermined. CDR3 sequence reads: CAWGGHQGFGTEAFF. The CDR3 region has the DNA TGTGCCTGGGGAGGGCATCAAGGGTTTGGCACTGAAGCTTTCTTT.